This T cell receptor (beta chain) originates from a study of shared clonotypes between healthy human individuals. With 5 bases removed from V and 5 bases from J, the gap between germline ends came to 10 bases. In germline, CDR1 is ENHRY, CDR2 SYGVKD. This CDR3 contains 13 residues. Measured with immunoSEQ multiplex PCR; TCRdb has only the in-frame clones, and not every one. The sample carries approximately 460,000 clones, 77% recorded once. V is TRBV10-3 and J is TRBJ2-1; D uncertain. Sequences were obtained from PBMCs. The TCR was taken from a woman aged 40 to 55 in good health. Some clones in this sample may be carry-over from other donors' samples. The CDR3 DNA sequence: TGTGCCATCAGTCGTGACCGAAACAATGAGCAGTTCTTC. This codes for CAISRDRNNEQFF.